Listed below are T cell receptor beta chains from one sample, sequenced in a study of T cell repertoires in aging, cancer and after chemotherapy. One entry per CDR3 protein, called by TCRdb with MiXCR from the multiplex PCR reads. The sample contains around 3,000 distinct CDR3 sequences, approximately 30% of which appear only once. Sequencing input: blood. The source is a human donor in good health. Both conserved end residues are part of each CDR3. The order of the fields is J gene, V gene, clone size, D gene, CDR3 protein, CDR3 DNA. The D gene is left open where the match is weak. Rows may omit the clone size; those that give it use once, few, many or a size class.

TRBJ2-1 | TRBV6-5 | medium-sized | . | CASSSDPYNEQFF | TGTGCCAGCAGTTCCGACCCTTACAATGAGCAGTTCTTC
TRBJ2-3 | TRBV30 | medium-sized | . | CAWSVKFPGTDTQYF | TGTGCCTGGAGTGTAAAGTTCCCCGGCACAGATACGCAGTATTTT
TRBJ2-2 | TRBV29-1 | large | . | CSVSLKQGTNTGELFF | TGCAGCGTATCACTTAAACAGGGCACGAACACCGGGGAGCTGTTTTTT
TRBJ1-3 | TRBV12-3/TRBV12-4 | . | . | CASSYKGFSGNTIYF | TGTGCCAGCAGTTATAAAGGGTTCTCTGGAAACACCATATATTTT
TRBJ2-7 | TRBV11-3 | large | . | CASSFGGAGASYEQYF | TGTGCCAGCAGCTTCGGAGGGGCGGGTGCCTCCTACGAGCAGTACTTC
TRBJ2-5 | TRBV5-1 | . | TRBD2 | CASSLTSVQETQYF | TGCGCCAGCAGCCTAACTAGCGTTCAAGAGACCCAGTACTTC
TRBJ1-5 | TRBV12-3/TRBV12-4 | medium-sized | TRBD1 | CASSLGRQGLNQPQHF | TGTGCCAGCAGTTTAGGGCGACAGGGCCTCAATCAGCCCCAGCATTTT
TRBJ2-7 | TRBV6-5 | medium-sized | . | CASTKGQGTYEQYF | TGTGCCAGCACGAAGGGGCAGGGGACCTACGAGCAGTACTTC
TRBJ1-5 | TRBV5-5 | medium-sized | . | CASSSDLTRSNQPQHF | TGTGCCAGCAGCTCGGACCTAACCAGGAGCAATCAGCCCCAGCATTTT
TRBJ1-2 | TRBV20-1 | . | . | CGDAGGLGGYTF | TGCGGAGATGCCGGGGGGCTGGGTGGCTACACCTTC
TRBJ2-1 | TRBV27 | medium-sized | . | CASSSGGINNEQFF | TGTGCCAGCAGTTCAGGGGGGATTAACAATGAGCAGTTCTTC